The 29 T cell receptor beta chains below were found in one sample sequenced in a study of T-cell reconstitution after alpha-beta-depleted transplantation in children. Preparation of the TCRbeta library used unique molecular identifiers. Each CDR3 protein is one row after TCRdb ran MiXCR on the PCR reads. This sample has about 70,000 distinct CDR3 sequences, with roughly a tenth found just once. This specimen consisted of PBMCs, obtained before TCRalphabeta/CD19-depleted stem cell transplant. Receptors originate from a boy under 18 with acute myeloid leukemia, due to receive a stem cell transplant.

This clonotype turned up a few times. The chain has TRBV6-2 or TRBV6-3 and TRBJ2-7; 12 nucleotides match TRBD2. Per the germline V gene, CDR1 is MNHEY and CDR2 is SVGEGT. Trimming removed 6 bases from V and 3 bases from J; junction bases left unmatched: 0. The CDR3 has 13 residues. The CDR3 nucleotides are TGTGCCAGCAGGACTAGCGGGAGCTACGAGCAGTACTTC. Protein: CASRTSGSYEQYF.

This clonotype was counted only a few times. This chain connects TRBV7-3 to TRBJ2-7; a weak D match, TRBD1 (6 bases). The germline V gene has CDR1 SGHTA and CDR2 FQGTGA. CDR3 size: 14 residues. The V end lost 4 bases, the J end lost 12 bases, and 22 bases lay between the germline ends. The CDR3 loop is CASSSNRPGQPWYF. In nucleotides, the CDR3 is TGTGCCAGCAGCTCCAACCGCCCTGGACAGCCCTGGTACTTC.

This clonotype was found many times. This chain links TRBV7-2 with TRBJ2-1; 9 bases fit TRBD2. The CDR3 loop spans 15 amino acids. V gave up 1 base and J gave up 9 bases; unmatched junction bases: 7. Looked up from germline, CDR1 is SGHTA and CDR2 is FQGNSA. CDR3 sequence reads: CASSLVRGRAAEQFF. Here the CDR3 DNA reads TGTGCCAGCAGCTTAGTTCGCGGGAGGGCTGCTGAGCAGTTCTTC.

This clonotype was picked up a small number of times. A much bigger clone sits one base away, suggesting this may be a read error. J is TRBJ1-1 and V is TRBV20-1; D is unclear. The CDR3 loop spans 13 amino acids. V dropped 5 bases and J dropped 5 bases, with 15 bases sitting between them. The V gene's germline CDR1 is DFQATT and CDR2 SNEGSKA (reference sequence). The CDR3 DNA follows: TGCAGTGCTCCCTGGCGGTCGGGTACTGAAGCTTTCTTT. Its translation is CSAPWRSGTEAFF.

This clonotype was found many times. The rearrangement uses TRBV5-6 and TRBJ2-6; 8 positions agree with TRBD1. This CDR3 has 15 amino acids. V was pared by 4 bases and J by 5 bases, with 5 bases of the junction left unmatched. Germline lookup yields CDR1 SGHDT and CDR2 YYEEEE. The CDR3 spells CASSLGQARANVLTF. DNA for the CDR3: TGTGCCAGCAGCCTGGGACAGGCTCGGGCCAACGTCCTGACTTTC. Looking up the rest from reference TRBV5-6 and TRBJ2-6 gives the full variable domain: DAGVTQSPTHLIKTRGQQVTLRCSPKSGHDTVSWYQQALGQGPQFIFQYYEEEERQRGNFPDRFSGHQFPNYSSELNVNALLLGDSALYLCASSLGQARANVLTFGAGSRLTVL.

The table lists this clonotype with many counts. This sequence joins TRBV7-3 and TRBJ2-3; possibly TRBD2 for D (6 bases). Deletions cut 1 base from V and 1 base from J, with 9 bases between. Germline V gene lookup returns CDR1 SGHTA and CDR2 FQGTGA. The length of the CDR3 is 15 residues. In DNA, the CDR3 is TGTGCCAGCAGCTTAAGGGCTAGCGGCACAGATACGCAGTATTTT. It specifies CASSLRASGTDTQYF. Using reference TRBV7-3 and TRBJ2-3 for the parts outside the CDR3, the full variable domain is GAGVSQTPSNKVTEKGKYVELRCDPISGHTALYWYRQSLGQGPEFLIYFQGTGAADDSGLPNDRFFAVRPEGSVSTLKIQRTERGDSAVYLCASSLRASGTDTQYFGPGTRLTVL.

This clonotype was seen ten or more times. The J gene is TRBJ2-1, the V gene TRBV27, with TRBD2 matching 8 bases. Trimming cost V 3 bases and J 5 bases; bases outside gene matches: 9. Germline V CDR1 and CDR2: MNHEY, SMNVEV (reference sequence). The CDR3 contains 16 residues. The CDR3 is CASSLAGTRTHNEQFF. Written as DNA, the CDR3 is TGTGCCAGCAGTTTGGCCGGGACTAGAACCCACAATGAGCAGTTCTTC.

The rearrangement joins TRBV18 to TRBJ1-1; TRBD1 might be the D (5 bases). The CDR3 loop spans 16 amino acids. V was clipped by 1 base and J by 3 bases, with 15 bases between them. CDR1 KGHSH and CDR2 LQKENI come from the germline V gene. This chain's CDR3 is CASSPQGVSGDTEAFF. The CDR3 DNA is TGTGCCAGCTCACCACAAGGGGTTTCGGGGGACACTGAAGCTTTCTTT.

This chain uses TRBV20-1 with TRBJ2-1; the match to TRBD2 covers 12 bases. The CDR3 totals 15 residues. CDR1 and CDR2 from the germline V gene are DFQATT and SNEGSKA (reference sequence). Trimming at V came to 4 bases and at J to 4 bases, leaving 5 bases not matched to a gene. Here the CDR3 reads CSATLAGGPYNEQFF. The CDR3 DNA follows: TGCAGTGCTACTCTAGCGGGGGGGCCGTACAATGAGCAGTTCTTC.

This clonotype was found a few times. The gene calls are TRBV19 and TRBJ2-1; TRBD1 matches 9 bases. The V gene end was trimmed by 7 bases and the J gene end by 7 bases; junction bases not matched to a gene: 5. The CDR3 contains 13 residues. Germline V CDR1 and CDR2: LNHDA, SQIVND (reference sequence). CDR3 in DNA: TGTGCCAGTACGGGGACAGGGAGGAATGAGCAGTTCTTC. Protein: CASTGTGRNEQFF.

In its sample, this clonotype was seen many times. CDR3 in amino acids: CASSLEGPRDTQYF. The DNA for the CDR3 is TGTGCCAGCAGCTTAGAGGGGCCTCGAGATACGCAGTATTTT. This chain joins TRBV7-6 and TRBJ2-3, with a possible D match to TRBD1 (5 bases). The ends were cut back, 1 base at V and 5 bases at J, with 10 bases in the middle. Germline CDR1 SGHVS, CDR2 FNYEAQ. This CDR3 contains 14 residues.

The table lists this clonotype with many counts. The genes are TRBV12-3 or TRBV12-4 and TRBJ1-5, with a possible D match to TRBD1 (5 bases). Trimming removed 2 bases from V and 5 bases from J, with 13 bases in between. There are 15 residues in the CDR3. The CDR3 region is CASSLSGLRDQPQHF. CDR3 nucleotides: TGTGCCAGCAGTTTATCGGGACTCCGTGATCAGCCCCAGCATTTT.

This clonotype was seen more than once but under ten times. This may be a read error, as it is one base from a much larger clone. The chain couples TRBV21-1 to TRBJ2-1. TRBV21-1 is shown as a pseudogene. This CDR3 is built from 17 residues. The CDR3 is CASSKGALRTTYNEQFF. The CDR3, as DNA: TGTGCCAGCAGCAAAGGTGCACTCAGGACTACGTACAATGAGCAGTTCTTC.

The table lists this clonotype with many counts. The rearrangement joins TRBV12-3 or TRBV12-4 to TRBJ2-2; TRBD1 agrees at 8 bases. The CDR3 runs to 14 residues. Trimming took 7 bases from V and 6 from J; bases not matched to a gene: 7. The CDR3 region is CASKQGAAAGELFF. Here the CDR3 DNA reads TGTGCCAGCAAGCAGGGGGCGGCGGCCGGGGAGCTGTTTTTT.

This clonotype showed up many times. The genes are TRBV20-1 and TRBJ2-1; no firm D call. V lost 5 bases and J lost 3, with 8 bases in between. CDR1 and CDR2 (germline): DFQATT, SNEGSKA (reference sequence). This CDR3 spans 12 amino acids. CDR3 bases: TGCAGTGCTCGATTAAACTACAATGAGCAGTTCTTC. This translates into CSARLNYNEQFF.

The chain is built from TRBV15 and TRBJ2-1; D may match TRBD1 or TRBD2 (7 bases each). Germline V lookup: CDR1 LNHNV, CDR2 YYDKDF (reference sequence). V lost 0 bases and J 3 bases, leaving 15 bases between the germline ends. The CDR3 loop spans 17 amino acids. The CDR3 region is CATSRDQGDYDYNEQFF. CDR3 nucleotides: TGTGCCACCAGCAGAGATCAGGGGGACTATGACTACAATGAGCAGTTCTTC.

This clonotype was counted at least ten times. The chain has TRBV5-6 and TRBJ2-1, with TRBD2 identical over 9 bases. The CDR3 loop spans 16 amino acids. Germline V lookup: CDR1 SGHDT, CDR2 YYEEEE. V trimming: 0 bases; J trimming: 7 bases; junction bases outside the gene matches: 8. CDR3 residues: CASSLAAGGPGNEQFF. Here the CDR3 DNA reads TGTGCCAGCAGCTTGGCTGCGGGAGGGCCGGGTAATGAGCAGTTCTTC.

This clonotype was recorded many times. The J gene is TRBJ2-5, the V gene TRBV5-1; maybe TRBD1 (5 bases). CDR3 length equals 12 residues. V lost 4 bases to trimming and J lost 9 bases, with 13 bases between them. Germline CDR1 and CDR2: SGHRS and YFSETQ. CDR3: CASSQDNQAQYF. The CDR3 nucleotides read TGCGCCAGCAGCCAGGACAACCAAGCCCAGTACTTC.

The CDR3 coding sequence is TGTGCCAGCAGTCTAACCGGACAGGGCAACGAGCAGTACTTC. Translating it yields CASSLTGQGNEQYF. This chain connects TRBV28 to TRBJ2-7; the match to TRBD1 covers 8 bases. V dropped 5 bases and J dropped 5; count of bases not matched to a gene: 8. The CDR3 runs 14 residues. The germline gives CDR1 MDHEN, CDR2 SYDVKM.

This clonotype was counted many times. The rearrangement uses TRBV20-1 and TRBJ2-2; D is possibly TRBD1 (6 bases). The CDR3 is 15 residues long. V was pared by 0 bases and J by 5 bases, with 13 bases between. Germline CDR1 DFQATT, CDR2 SNEGSKA (reference sequence). CDR3 loop: CSARDQLRGTGELFF. CDR3 sequence (DNA): TGCAGTGCTAGAGATCAGTTGAGGGGGACCGGGGAGCTGTTTTTT.

The V call is TRBV20-1, the J call TRBJ2-3, with D perhaps assigned TRBD1 or TRBD2 (5 bases each). Germline assignment: CDR1 DFQATT and CDR2 SNEGSKA (reference sequence). The CDR3 is 15 amino acids. Trimming pared 3 bases from V and 5 bases from J, leaving 18 bases between. The chain's CDR3 is CSASWGTGGGDTQYF. Here the CDR3 DNA reads TGCAGTGCTAGCTGGGGAACAGGAGGTGGAGATACGCAGTATTTT.

Ten or more counts support this clonotype. The V gene is TRBV12-3 or TRBV12-4, the J gene TRBJ2-3, with 9 bases identical to TRBD2. V lost 5 bases and J lost 1; bases outside the gene matches: 7. CDR3 length: 16 residues. The CDR3 here is CASSAGLALGTDTQYF. The CDR3 DNA reads TGTGCCAGCAGTGCCGGACTAGCGCTCGGCACAGATACGCAGTATTTT.

In its sample, this clonotype was seen many times. The V call is TRBV6-5, the J call TRBJ1-2; weak D call: TRBD1 (5 bases). Germline V gene lookup returns CDR1 MNHEY and CDR2 SVGAGI. The length of the CDR3 is 14 residues. Trimming cost V 0 bases and J 7 bases, with 12 bases left between them. The CDR3 loop is CASSYSGGVGGYTF. CDR3 nucleotides: TGTGCCAGCAGTTACTCCGGGGGTGTGGGTGGCTACACCTTC.

This clonotype was counted ten times or more. This sequence joins TRBV4-2 and TRBJ2-7, with 9 bases matching TRBD2. V was pared by 0 bases and J by 0 bases, with 12 bases of the junction left unmatched. The CDR3 has 19 residues. The germline CDR1 and CDR2 sequences are LGHNA and YNFKEQ. The CDR3, as DNA: TGTGCCAGCAGCCAAGACACAATTGGCGGGGGGGTAAGCTCCTACGAGCAGTACTTC. Residues: CASSQDTIGGGVSSYEQYF.

In its sample, this clonotype was seen many times. CDR3 sequence reads: CASSQGGETPGYTF. CDR3 in DNA: TGTGCCAGCAGCCAAGGGGGGGAGACCCCTGGCTACACCTTC. V gene TRBV4-2 combines with J gene TRBJ1-2; weak D call: TRBD1 (5 bases). The CDR3 totals 14 residues. Trimming shortened V by 1 base and J by 7 bases, and 13 bases separated the two germline ends. From germline, CDR1 is LGHNA and CDR2 YNFKEQ.

The chain carries TRBV5-4 and TRBJ1-1; perhaps TRBD1 as D (5 bases). V shed 1 base and J shed 6 bases, with 7 bases lying between them. The CDR3 length is 12 residues. Per the germline V gene, CDR1 is SGHNT and CDR2 is YYREEE (reference sequence). The CDR3 loop is CASSLSGSEAFF. CDR3 DNA: TGTGCCAGCAGCTTGTCAGGGTCTGAAGCTTTCTTT.

This clonotype came up a few times. The rearrangement joins TRBV28 to TRBJ2-1; D gene unclear. The CDR3 contains 12 residues. Germline V gene lookup returns CDR1 MDHEN and CDR2 SYDVKM. V lost 8 bases to trimming and J lost 7 bases, with 12 bases between them. In nucleotides, the CDR3 is TGTGCCAGCCAAATGGTAGTAAATGAGCAGTTCTTC. It specifies CASQMVVNEQFF.

This clonotype has at least ten counts. The chain combines TRBV5-6 with TRBJ2-1; tentatively, D is TRBD2 (6 bases). V lost 0 bases and J 0 bases, leaving 7 bases between the germline ends. Germline V gene data show CDR1 as SGHDT and CDR2 as YYEEEE. This CDR3 comprises 15 residues. The CDR3 reads CASSLVGGSYNEQFF. CDR3 DNA sequence: TGTGCCAGCAGCTTGGTGGGGGGCTCCTACAATGAGCAGTTCTTC.

This clonotype was seen at least ten times. The gene calls are TRBV28 and TRBJ2-4; 11 bases line up with TRBD1. V gave up 8 bases and J gave up 2 bases; unmatched junction bases: 2. The CDR3 length is 14 residues. The germline gives CDR1 MDHEN, CDR2 SYDVKM. As DNA, the CDR3 is TGTGCCAGCGGGACAGGGGGTTCCAAAAACATTCAGTACTTC. This encodes CASGTGGSKNIQYF.